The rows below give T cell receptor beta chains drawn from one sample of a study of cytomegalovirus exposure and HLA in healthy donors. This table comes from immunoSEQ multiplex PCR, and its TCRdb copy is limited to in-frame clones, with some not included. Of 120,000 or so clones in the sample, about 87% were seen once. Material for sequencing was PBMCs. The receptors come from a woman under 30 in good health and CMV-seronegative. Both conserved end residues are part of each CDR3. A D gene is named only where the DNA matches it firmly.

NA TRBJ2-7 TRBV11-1 CASSRQMSSYEQYF
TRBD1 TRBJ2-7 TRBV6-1 CASSELTGGSDEQYF
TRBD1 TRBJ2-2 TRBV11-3 CASSTHRGRTGELFF
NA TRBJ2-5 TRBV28 CASIPGSKKEETQYF
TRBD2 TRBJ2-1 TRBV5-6 CASSLRASGRNYNEQFF
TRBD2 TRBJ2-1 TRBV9 CASSFSQRTSSNEQFF
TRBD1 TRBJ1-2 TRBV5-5 CASSKTGRNGYTF
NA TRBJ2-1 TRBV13 CASAGGAPGGRAEQFF
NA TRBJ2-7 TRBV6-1 CASSSSDSHSYEQYF
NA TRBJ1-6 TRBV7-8 CASSLGSSSYNSPLHF
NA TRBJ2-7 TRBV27 CASSNFYEQYF
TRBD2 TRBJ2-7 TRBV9 CASSVDMGTSYEQYF
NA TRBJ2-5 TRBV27 CASSARTVQETQYF
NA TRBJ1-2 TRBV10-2 CASSDREDYGYTF
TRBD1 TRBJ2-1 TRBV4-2 CASSQGQGVYNEQFF
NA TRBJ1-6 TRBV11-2 CASRAIRDTAVPLHF
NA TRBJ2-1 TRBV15 CATSARKSDNEQFF
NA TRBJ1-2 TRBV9 CASSGGEGYTF
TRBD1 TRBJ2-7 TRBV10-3 CAISSGTGAQGTYEQYF
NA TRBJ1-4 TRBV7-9 CASSLWEGANEKLFF
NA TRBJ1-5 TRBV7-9 CASSSGDQPQHF
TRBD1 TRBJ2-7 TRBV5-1 CASSSTGVSYEQYF
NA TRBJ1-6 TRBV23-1 CASSQSSRKGVGPYNSPLHF
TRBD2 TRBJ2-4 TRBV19 CASSSGGIAKNIQYF
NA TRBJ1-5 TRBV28 CASKDRGGQPQHF
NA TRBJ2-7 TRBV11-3 CASSFENSYEQYF
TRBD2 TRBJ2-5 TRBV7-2 CASSLAASGGEGTQYF
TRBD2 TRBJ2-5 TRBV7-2 CASSLSGRAGETQYF
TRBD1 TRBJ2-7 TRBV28 CASSLRQGAAQYF
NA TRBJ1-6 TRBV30 CAWSPGLDSPLHF
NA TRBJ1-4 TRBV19 CASSIYLRGGGEKLFF
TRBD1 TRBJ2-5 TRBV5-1 CASRHRDRGQETQYF
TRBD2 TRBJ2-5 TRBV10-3 CAISESALGGRASQETQYF
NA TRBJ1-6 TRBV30 CAWTSYNSPLHF
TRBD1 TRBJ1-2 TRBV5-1 CASSRQGARGYGYTF
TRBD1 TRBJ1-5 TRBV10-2 CASSVDRALQPQHF
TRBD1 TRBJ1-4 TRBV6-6 CASRSGTGSGKLFF
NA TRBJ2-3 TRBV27 CASSLIAGLAFTDTQYF
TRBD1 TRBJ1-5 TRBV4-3 CASSHGTGPFEPQHF
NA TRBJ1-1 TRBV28 CASSSQTGLNTEAFF
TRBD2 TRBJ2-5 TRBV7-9 CASSHPSSGETQYF